These 30 T cell receptor beta chains were all obtained from the same sample, sequenced in a study of cytomegalovirus exposure and HLA in healthy donors. PCR amplification relied on 60 Vbeta primers (plus 13 Jbeta primers). Data came from immunoSEQ multiplex PCR; TCRdb stores just in-frame clones and leaves some out. The sample shows 150,000 to 200,000 clones, over 60% of them seen only once. The sequenced sample was PBMCs. These receptors were collected from a woman in her forties or fifties in good health and CMV-seropositive.

The chain combines TRBV5-1 with TRBJ1-2; tentatively, D is TRBD1 (5 bases). Germline CDR1 reads SGHRS; CDR2 reads YFSETQ. The V and J ends lost 3 bases and 2 bases respectively, with 26 bases between them. The CDR3 has 19 residues. The chain's CDR3 is CASSYSGLTAPDPNYGYTF. Written as DNA, the CDR3 is TGCGCCAGCAGCTACTCGGGACTTACGGCTCCAGACCCCAACTATGGCTACACCTTC. The variable domain in full, completed from reference TRBV5-1 and TRBJ1-2, reads KAGVTQTPRYLIKTRGQQVTLSCSPISGHRSVSWYQQTPGQGLQFLFEYFSETQRNKGNFPGRFSGRQFSNSRSEMNVSTLELGDSALYLCASSYSGLTAPDPNYGYTFGSGTRLTVV.

In this sample, this clone turned up once. The chain has TRBV6-5 and TRBJ2-7; TRBD1 is a possible D gene (5 bases). The V end was cut by 6 bases, the J end by 4 bases, with 13 bases between. Germline CDR1 and CDR2: MNHEY and SVGAGI. The CDR3 totals 13 residues. The CDR3 bases are TGTGCCAGCAGCCTGGACACATCATACGAGCAGTACTTC. Its protein is CASSLDTSYEQYF.

In nucleotides, the CDR3 is TGTGCCAGCAGCTTTGGCGGGGGGGCAACAGATACGCAGTATTTT. This translates into CASSFGGGATDTQYF. The V and J genes are TRBV5-4 and TRBJ2-3, with 9 positions matching TRBD2. In germline, CDR1 is SGHNT, CDR2 YYREEE (reference sequence). V was clipped by 2 bases and J by 3 bases; unmatched bases: 4. The CDR3 extends over 15 amino acids.

The chain is built from TRBV7-6 and TRBJ2-1; perhaps TRBD1 as D (7 bases). Trimming stripped 1 base from V and 5 bases from J, with 12 bases between. The CDR3 is made up of 15 amino acids. Germline lookup yields CDR1 SGHVS and CDR2 FNYEAQ. In DNA, the CDR3 is TGTGCCAGCAGCTTAGTTCAGGGGGGCAACAATGAGCAGTTCTTC. This gives the protein CASSLVQGGNNEQFF. The whole variable domain, filled in from reference TRBV7-6 and TRBJ2-1, reads GAGVSQSPRYKVTKRGQDVALRCDPISGHVSLYWYRQALGQGPEFLTYFNYEAQQDKSGLPNDRFSAERPEGSISTLTIQRTEQRDSAMYRCASSLVQGGNNEQFFGPGTRLTVL.

The chain links TRBV4-3 to TRBJ1-3; the D is unclear. Germline V gene data show CDR1 as LGHNA and CDR2 as YSLEER. Trimming removed 3 bases from V and 8 bases from J, with 11 bases in between. CDR3 size: 13 residues. The CDR3 region has the DNA TGCGCCAGCAGCCATCTGACCGGGGACACCATATATTTT. Translated: CASSHLTGDTIYF.

This chain joins TRBV13 and TRBJ2-1; possible D gene TRBD2, 6 bases. Between the trimmed V and J ends, which lost 4 bases and 5 bases, there was a span of 24 bases. The CDR3 spans 18 residues. CDR1 PRHDT and CDR2 FYEKMQ come from the germline V gene (reference sequence). DNA of the CDR3: TGTGCCAGCAGCTCCCCCGGTCGCTGGGGGGTGAAACACAATGAGCAGTTCTTC. Its translation: CASSSPGRWGVKHNEQFF.

The chain couples TRBV30 to TRBJ1-5; 8 bases fit TRBD1. The CDR3 covers 18 residues. The germline CDR1 and CDR2 sequences are GTSNPN and SVGIG (reference sequence). Trimming took 0 bases from V and 0 from J; bases not matched to a gene: 10. CDR3 in amino acids: CAWSVSRQGAFSNQPQHF. The DNA of the CDR3 is TGTGCCTGGAGTGTTTCCCGGCAGGGGGCTTTTAGCAATCAGCCCCAGCATTTT.

This rearrangement joins TRBV20-1 to TRBJ2-7, with 7 bases matching TRBD1. V trimming: 6 bases; J trimming: 7 bases; junction bases outside the gene matches: 6. CDR3 length: 11 residues. The germline CDR1 and CDR2 sequences are DFQATT and SNEGSKA (reference sequence). CDR3 DNA: TGCAGTGCAAGTCCAGGGGGTGAGCAGTACTTC. Translating it yields CSASPGGEQYF.

This chain joins TRBV7-9 and TRBJ2-5; D perhaps matches TRBD2 (5 bases). The germline V gene encodes CDR1 SEHNR and CDR2 FQNEAQ (reference sequence). The CDR3 is made up of 14 amino acids. V was trimmed by 5 bases and J by 2 bases, leaving 12 bases between them. The CDR3, as DNA: TGTGCCAGCAGCCCCGACGGGGAGCAAGAGACCCAGTACTTC. It yields the protein CASSPDGEQETQYF.

The V gene is TRBV27, the J gene TRBJ2-7, with a tentative D call TRBD1 (5 bases). The germline V gene encodes CDR1 MNHEY and CDR2 SMNVEV (reference sequence). V was pared by 5 bases and J by 2 bases, with 10 bases between. The CDR3 runs 13 residues. The CDR3 protein is CASSPGMTYEQYF. CDR3 DNA sequence: TGTGCCAGCAGTCCAGGGATGACCTACGAGCAGTACTTC.

This chain connects TRBV6-1 to TRBJ2-1, with TRBD1 identical over 7 bases. Germline V CDR1 and CDR2: MNHNS, SASEGT. V gave up 6 bases and J gave up 13 bases; unmatched junction bases: 12. There are 13 residues in the CDR3. CDR3 DNA sequence: TGTGCCAGCAGCGCCTGGGGGTGGGACAGCCAGTTCTTC. This encodes CASSAWGWDSQFF.

This clone was observed a single time. The chain has TRBV5-6 and TRBJ1-4, with a possible D match to TRBD1 (5 bases). The CDR3 has 16 residues. Germline-derived CDR1 and CDR2 are SGHDT and YYEEEE. Trimming cost V 3 bases and J 6 bases, with 18 bases left between them. Here the CDR3 DNA reads TGTGCCAGCAGCTACCTTACTACAGGCGACGATGAAAAACTGTTTTTT. Translated: CASSYLTTGDDEKLFF.

The V gene is TRBV5-6, the J gene TRBJ2-4; 8 bases agree with TRBD1. The CDR3 sequence is 12 residues long. V gave up 0 bases and J gave up 10 bases; unmatched junction bases: 0. The germline V gene has CDR1 SGHDT and CDR2 YYEEEE. DNA for the CDR3: TGTGCCAGCAGCTTGGGACAGGGGATTCAGTACTTC. Amino acid sequence: CASSLGQGIQYF.

The J gene is TRBJ1-1, the V gene TRBV7-9; D remains ambiguous. The CDR3 length is 13 residues. V lost 5 bases and J 4 bases, leaving 11 bases between the germline ends. Germline CDR1 SEHNR, CDR2 FQNEAQ (reference sequence). CDR3 DNA sequence: TGTGCCAGCAGCGTAGTCCCGGGCACTGAAGCTTTCTTT. It translates to CASSVVPGTEAFF.

The chain combines TRBV5-6 with TRBJ2-3, with TRBD2 matching over 8 bases. Germline CDR1 and CDR2: SGHDT and YYEEEE. The CDR3 length is 16 residues. V was clipped by 4 bases and J by 0 bases; unmatched bases: 7. CDR3 loop: CASSRGPSGSTDTQYF. Here the CDR3 DNA reads TGTGCCAGCAGCCGTGGGCCTAGCGGGAGCACAGATACGCAGTATTTT.

This clone showed up just a few times. V usage is TRBV9 and J usage is TRBJ1-2; TRBD1 agrees at 12 bases. The germline V gene has CDR1 SGDLS and CDR2 YYNGEE. The CDR3 has 16 residues. Losses at the gene ends were 3 bases for V and 4 bases for J; bases not matched to a gene: 7. Here the CDR3 reads CASSAGTGGAGYGYTF. CDR3 coding DNA: TGTGCCAGCAGCGCCGGGACAGGGGGCGCCGGCTATGGCTACACCTTC.

This sequence joins TRBV9 and TRBJ2-1, with a weak D call TRBD2 (6 bases). Trimming pared 0 bases from V and 1 base from J, leaving 8 bases between. CDR3 length: 15 amino acids. Germline values: CDR1 SGDLS, CDR2 YYNGEE. Here the CDR3 DNA reads TGTGCCAGCAGCGTAGCTAGCGTTTCCTACAATGAGCAGTTCTTC. This encodes CASSVASVSYNEQFF. Combining the CDR3 with reference TRBV9 and TRBJ2-1 gives the whole variable domain DSGVTQTPKHLITATGQRVTLRCSPRSGDLSVYWYQQSLDQGLQFLIQYYNGEERAKGNILERFSAQQFPDLHSELNLSSLELGDSALYFCASSVASVSYNEQFFGPGTRLTVL.

V gene TRBV6-5 combines with J gene TRBJ2-5, with 7 bases matching TRBD1. CDR1 is MNHEY, CDR2 SVGAGI, per germline. This CDR3 spans 15 amino acids. V lost 6 bases to trimming and J lost 10 bases; unmatched junction nucleotides: 17. The CDR3 DNA is TGTGCCAGCAGAGACAGGGTTCGGGATGGTTTTAGCCAGTACTTC. Protein sequence: CASRDRVRDGFSQYF.

The CDR3, as DNA: TGTGCCAGCAGCTTGTTATCAAGAGGCACAGATACGCAGTATTTT. This gives the protein CASSLLSRGTDTQYF. The rearrangement joins TRBV11-2 to TRBJ2-3, with D unclear. Trimming removed 3 bases at V and 1 base at J, with 11 bases between. This CDR3 is 15 amino acids long. CDR1 is SGHAT, CDR2 FQNNGV, per germline.

V and J are TRBV10-3 and TRBJ2-6; no clear D gene. The CDR3 loop spans 14 amino acids. Germline V gene data show CDR1 as ENHRY and CDR2 as SYGVKD. The ends were cut back, 4 bases at V and 4 bases at J, with 8 bases in the middle. CDR3 residues: CAISGSSGANVLTF. The CDR3, as DNA: TGTGCCATCAGTGGGTCCTCGGGGGCCAACGTCCTGACTTTC.

This clone has a single count. This chain links TRBV2 with TRBJ2-5; D possibly corresponds to TRBD1 (6 bases). CDR1 is SNHLY and CDR2 is FYNNEI in the germline V gene. The length of the CDR3 is 12 residues. Trimming removed 6 bases from V and 5 bases from J, with 10 bases in between. CDR3 sequence (DNA): TGTGCCAGCAGGGGGGACACGGAGACCCAGTACTTC. Amino acid sequence: CASRGDTETQYF.

The genes are TRBV5-4 and TRBJ2-5; D is perhaps TRBD2 (5 bases). The J call may be faulty, since TRBJ2-7 better matches the DNA end. This CDR3 region has 12 residues. CDR1 is SGHNT and CDR2 is YYREEE in the germline V gene (reference sequence). The CDR3 sequence: CASSLEGSEQYF. The CDR3 nucleotides are TGTGCCAGCAGCTTAGAGGGCAGCGAGCAGTACTTC.

The V and J genes are TRBV7-9 and TRBJ2-2; unclear D gene. Looked up from germline, CDR1 is SEHNR and CDR2 is FQNEAQ (reference sequence). Trimming shortened V by 1 base and J by 11 bases, and 14 bases separated the two germline ends. The CDR3 extends over 14 amino acids. CDR3 coding DNA: TGTGCCAGCAGCTTAGGAGGCCTTTTAACAGAGCTGTTTTTT. Translation: CASSLGGLLTELFF.

The chain has TRBV7-2 and TRBJ2-3; D perhaps matches TRBD1 (5 bases). Germline-derived CDR1 and CDR2 are SGHTA and FQGNSA. Trimming stripped 5 bases from V and 6 bases from J, with 15 bases between. There are 14 residues in the CDR3. CDR3 coding DNA: TGTGCCAGCAGCAATCGAGAAAGACAGGATACGCAGTATTTT. It is translated as CASSNRERQDTQYF.

Here the CDR3 reads CASSPRRDMNTEAFF. The CDR3 bases are TGTGCCAGCTCACCACGACGGGACATGAACACTGAAGCTTTCTTT. The V and J genes are TRBV18 and TRBJ1-1; weak D call: TRBD1 (6 bases). Germline V lookup: CDR1 KGHSH, CDR2 LQKENI. Trimming took 1 base from V and 0 from J, leaving 9 bases between them. The CDR3 sequence is 15 residues long.

This chain connects TRBV9 to TRBJ2-7; 8 bases are shared with TRBD1. This CDR3 spans 13 amino acids. Losses at the gene ends were 4 bases for V and 8 bases for J; bases not matched to a gene: 8. The germline V gene encodes CDR1 SGDLS and CDR2 YYNGEE. CDR3 DNA sequence: TGTGCCAGCAGCAGGACAGGGTCCGAACAGCAGTACTTC. Residues: CASSRTGSEQQYF.

This clone was found once. The V and J genes are TRBV2 and TRBJ2-1, with D tentatively TRBD2 (6 bases). V shed 4 bases and J shed 0 bases, with 10 bases lying between them. Per germline, CDR1 SNHLY and CDR2 FYNNEI. CDR3 size: 15 residues. The CDR3 coding sequence is TGTGCCAGCAGTGCTCTAGCGATCTCCTACAATGAGCAGTTCTTC. Translated: CASSALAISYNEQFF.

This clone was found a few times. V usage is TRBV7-2 and J usage is TRBJ2-3; no clear D. Trimming took off 5 bases at V and 3 bases at J, with 9 bases between the two ends. Germline lookup yields CDR1 SGHTA and CDR2 FQGNSA. The CDR3 extends over 13 amino acids. The CDR3 nucleotides read TGTGCCAGCAGCCCCAGTACGACAGATACGCAGTATTTT. Its translation is CASSPSTTDTQYF.

Written as DNA, the CDR3 is TGTGCCAGCAGCGTAGGAGCGGGAGAGGGCGCAGATACGCAGTATTTT. The encoded protein is CASSVGAGEGADTQYF. The genes are TRBV9 and TRBJ2-3; 8 nucleotides line up with TRBD2. Germline lookup yields CDR1 SGDLS and CDR2 YYNGEE. V gave up 0 bases and J gave up 4 bases; unmatched junction bases: 7. The length of the CDR3 is 16 residues.

The CDR3 nucleotides are TGTGCCAGCAGCACGCGGGGGGAAGGAGCTTTCTTT. This codes for CASSTRGEGAFF. The chain has TRBV5-5 and TRBJ1-1; possibly TRBD1 for D (5 bases). CDR3 length equals 12 residues. Germline CDR1 SGHKS, CDR2 YYEKEE (reference sequence). V lost 4 bases, J lost 10 bases, and 14 bases lay in between.